The next 16 T cell receptor beta chains were all read from a single sample in a study of T cells in Graves' hyperthyroidism and ophthalmopathy. TCR beta CDR3 regions were amplified from RNA. The HTBI set primed first-round TCR CDR3 RT-PCR. In TCRdb, the multiplex PCR reads were re-called with MiXCR into one record per CDR3 protein. Among 750,000 to 950,000 distinct CDR3 sequences, roughly 37% were seen once, and the ten largest hold around 10%. Sequenced material: blood. These TCRs come from a man younger than 30 with Graves' hyperthyroidism.

This chain uses TRBV7-9 with TRBJ2-7; 10 bases are shared with TRBD1. J was trimmed by 3 bases and V by 3 bases; bases with no gene match: 5. There are 15 residues in the CDR3. The germline gives CDR1 SEHNR, CDR2 FQNEAQ (reference sequence). Written as DNA, the CDR3 is TGTGCCAGCAGCTTCGGGACAGGGGCTGGCTACGAGCAGTACTTC. This encodes CASSFGTGAGYEQYF.

J is TRBJ1-5 and V is TRBV9; D gene uncertain. Deletions cut 0 bases from V and 6 bases from J, with 13 bases between. Germline CDR1 and CDR2: SGDLS and YYNGEE. The CDR3 is 15 amino acids. Written as DNA, the CDR3 is TGTGCCAGCAGCGTAGGACCGCTTTTAGGTCAGCCCCAGCATTTT. Amino acids: CASSVGPLLGQPQHF.

The chain is built from TRBV2 and TRBJ2-7, with 7 bases matching TRBD1. The CDR3 extends over 12 amino acids. The J segment lost 4 bases and the V segment lost 8 bases, leaving 5 bases of the junction unmatched. Germline V gene sequence: CDR1 SNHLY, CDR2 FYNNEI. The CDR3 protein is CASGTDFYEQYF. The CDR3 DNA reads TGTGCCAGCGGGACAGATTTTTACGAGCAGTACTTC.

The chain joins TRBV6-5 to TRBJ1-3; D is unresolved. CDR3 length: 14 residues. V was shortened by 5 bases and J by 0 bases, with 8 bases between the two germline ends. The V gene's germline CDR1 is MNHEY and CDR2 SVGAGI. The CDR3 sequence: CASSTLRSGNTIYF. The CDR3 coding sequence is TGTGCCAGCAGTACCCTCCGCTCTGGAAACACCATATATTTT.

Many counts were recorded for this clonotype. The rearrangement links TRBV7-2 to TRBJ2-7, with a weak D call TRBD1 (6 bases). V dropped 4 bases and J dropped 2 bases, with 12 bases sitting between them. This CDR3 spans 14 amino acids. Per germline, CDR1 SGHTA and CDR2 FQGNSA. DNA of the CDR3: TGTGCCAGCAGCTCAGAAGGGGGACCCTACGAGCAGTACTTC. It translates to CASSSEGGPYEQYF.

Worth noting for this clonotype: Just one base apart from a much larger clone, this may be a read error. This chain links TRBV7-9 with TRBJ1-2; D is uncertain. Germline V gene data show CDR1 as SEHNR and CDR2 as FQNEAQ (reference sequence). The CDR3 runs to 13 residues. In DNA, the CDR3 is TGTTCCAGCAGCTTGCCCCTCGAAAAGGGCTACACCTTC. Translation: CSSSLPLEKGYTF. The full variable domain, completed using reference TRBV7-9 and TRBJ1-2, is DTGVSQNPRHKITKRGQNVTFRCDPISEHNRLYWYRQTLGQGPEFLTYFQNEAQLEKSRLLSDRFSAERPKGSFSTLEIQRTEQGDSAMYLCSSSLPLEKGYTFGSGTRLTVV.

This clonotype was found many times. This chain joins TRBV3-1 and TRBJ2-7; no clear D. Between the trimmed V and J ends, which lost 1 base and 3 bases, there was a span of 7 bases. The CDR3 contains 13 residues. Germline-derived CDR1 and CDR2 are LGHDT and YNNKEL (reference sequence). The CDR3 loop is CASSQGTYYEQYF. Written as DNA, the CDR3 is TGTGCCAGCAGCCAAGGCACTTACTACGAGCAGTACTTC.

This sequence joins TRBV5-5 and TRBJ2-5, with 7 bases that match TRBD2. J lost 4 bases, V lost 0 bases, and 3 bases had no gene match. CDR1 is SGHKS, CDR2 YYEKEE, per germline (reference sequence). This CDR3 is built from 14 residues. The chain's CDR3 is CASSLVIAGETQYF. The CDR3, as DNA: TGTGCCAGCAGCTTGGTAATAGCGGGAGAGACCCAGTACTTC.

This clonotype was recorded a few times. The rearrangement links TRBV7-2 to TRBJ2-7; 11 bases align to TRBD2. This CDR3 has 17 residues. The germline V gene encodes CDR1 SGHTA and CDR2 FQGNSA. J lost 2 bases, V lost 5 bases, and 11 bases had no gene match. In nucleotides, the CDR3 is TGTGCCAGCAGCCCCAAGACTAGCGGGGTTGTTCCCTACGAGCAGTACTTC. Translation: CASSPKTSGVVPYEQYF.

The rearrangement joins TRBV29-1 to TRBJ2-7; 7 nucleotides line up with TRBD1. J was trimmed by 7 bases and V by 5 bases; bases with no gene match: 8. CDR1 is SQVTM and CDR2 is ANQGSEA in the germline V gene. The CDR3 spans 12 residues. The CDR3 protein is CSVRVTGREQYF. The DNA of the CDR3 is TGCAGCGTTCGGGTGACAGGGAGAGAGCAGTACTTC.

The rearrangement uses TRBV7-9 and TRBJ1-6; a possible D gene is TRBD1 (5 bases). Germline CDR1 and CDR2: SEHNR and FQNEAQ (reference sequence). This CDR3 has 16 amino acids. V was cut by 1 base and J by 4 bases, with 11 bases left in between. CDR3 region: CASSLGGAGYNSPLHF. The CDR3 DNA follows: TGTGCCAGCAGCTTAGGAGGGGCAGGGTATAATTCACCCCTCCACTTT.

The V and J genes are TRBV10-3 and TRBJ1-5; TRBD1 is a possible D gene (5 bases). Germline loops: CDR1 ENHRY, CDR2 SYGVKD. The CDR3 loop spans 15 amino acids. V was cut by 10 bases and J by 0 bases, with 16 bases left in between. The CDR3 DNA sequence: TGTGCCAGCGGGACTAGCGGGGATAGCAATCAGCCCCAGCATTTT. Residues: CASGTSGDSNQPQHF.

This clonotype has a handful of counts. The chain has TRBV6-1 and TRBJ1-2; no definite D call. Trimming removed 2 bases from V and 7 bases from J, with 11 bases in between. The germline V gene has CDR1 MNHNS and CDR2 SASEGT. The CDR3 has 13 residues. CDR3 coding DNA: TGTGCCAGCAGTGAATTGGGCAGGAGTGGCTACACCTTC. Protein sequence: CASSELGRSGYTF.

V gene TRBV7-8 combines with J gene TRBJ2-2, with 7 bases lining up with TRBD1. Unmatched junction bases numbered 5, after V lost 7 bases and J lost 3 bases. CDR1 is SGHVS and CDR2 is FQNEAQ in the germline V gene. This CDR3 comprises 14 residues. Here the CDR3 DNA reads TGTGCCAGCACGTACAGGGGTTACACCGGGGAGCTGTTTTTT. This gives the protein CASTYRGYTGELFF.

The rearrangement uses TRBV25-1 and TRBJ1-1, with a possible D match to TRBD1 (5 bases). This CDR3 is built from 13 residues. Germline loops: CDR1 MGHDK, CDR2 SYGVNS. V lost 6 bases and J lost 7, with 15 bases in between. CDR3 in amino acids: CASSSPGGFEAFF. The CDR3 DNA is TGTGCCAGCAGCAGTCCCGGGGGGTTTGAAGCTTTCTTT.

This clonotype has a handful of counts. The chain carries TRBV6-6 and TRBJ2-7; a weak D match, TRBD1 (6 bases). The CDR3 totals 13 residues. Germline CDR1 is MNHNY and CDR2 is SVGAGI (reference sequence). V shed 2 bases and J shed 1 base, with 6 bases lying between them. Written as DNA, the CDR3 is TGTGCCAGCAGTTACCAGGGGTCCTACGAGCAGTACTTC. Protein product: CASSYQGSYEQYF.